This entry describes one T cell receptor (beta chain). Its antigen is currently unknown. Germline values: CDR1 LGHNA, CDR2 YNFKEQ. The V gene end was trimmed by 3 bases and the J gene end by 5 bases; junction bases not matched to a gene: 7. This CDR3 region has 18 residues. The sample belongs to a study of cytomegalovirus exposure and HLA in healthy donors. Donors were drawn from the approximately 120-subject validation cohort, separate from the roughly 610-subject first cohort. TCRdb keeps only in-frame clones here, not all; method: immunoSEQ multiplex PCR. This table has about 120,000 clones, approximately 91% appearing once. Study-level points and caveats: In vitro testing confirmed a few CMV-associated chains as specific for CMV antigens. Subsequent analysis of the roughly 120 validation repertoires found a tendency for first-cohort TCR clusters to co-occur.

The rearrangement links TRBV4-2 to TRBJ2-2; 15 positions match TRBD2. This receptor was identified in a woman between 18 and 30 years old in good health and CMV-seronegative. Sequences were obtained from PBMCs. CDR3 nucleotides: TGTGCCAGCAGCCAGCAGGGACTAGCGGGAGGCTTGACCGGGGAGCTGTTTTTT. It specifies CASSQQGLAGGLTGELFF.